The 25 T cell receptor beta chains below all came from one sample that was sequenced in a study of blood T cell repertoires in COVID-19. Libraries were prepared by immunoSEQ multiplex PCR; TCRdb keeps only in-frame clonotypes and omits some of them. The data contain about 210,000 clones, approximately 90% of them singletons. Input material: peripheral blood. The source is a man aged 30 to 45 with acute or convalescent COVID-19.

In this sample, this clone turned up once. V usage is TRBV5-1 and J usage is TRBJ1-2; D unresolved. The CDR3 has 18 amino acids. Germline values: CDR1 SGHRS, CDR2 YFSETQ. V lost 4 bases, J lost 7 bases, and 29 bases lay in between. The DNA of the CDR3 is TGCGCCAGCAGCCCAACCCTTGAGGCAGGCGGTAGACGGGGTGGCTACACCTTC. Protein sequence: CASSPTLEAGGRRGGYTF.

The chain links TRBV4-1 to TRBJ1-2; D ambiguous. This CDR3 has 15 amino acids. V was clipped by 0 bases and J by 0 bases, with 8 bases between them. Germline CDR1 MGHRA, CDR2 YSYEKL. The CDR3 loop is CASSQDSETNYGYTF. DNA of the CDR3: TGCGCCAGCAGCCAAGATTCGGAGACTAACTATGGCTACACCTTC.

The chain combines TRBV5-6 with TRBJ1-6, with 10 bases identical to TRBD1. CDR3 size: 16 residues. V dropped 5 bases and J dropped 7; count of bases not matched to a gene: 9. Germline V gene lookup returns CDR1 SGHDT and CDR2 YYEEEE. For the CDR3, the DNA is TGTGCCAGCAGGGAGACAGGGGGCTCTGTGAATTCACCCCTCCACTTT. This translates into CASRETGGSVNSPLHF.

The V gene is TRBV28, the J gene TRBJ2-3; 13 bases fit TRBD2. Germline trimming cut 8 bases from V and 2 bases from J; bases unmatched to any gene: 13. This CDR3 region has 18 residues. CDR1 MDHEN and CDR2 SYDVKM come from the germline V gene. The CDR3 region is CASGNPGLAGLDTDTQYF. For the CDR3, the DNA is TGTGCCAGCGGAAACCCGGGACTAGCGGGGTTAGACACAGATACGCAGTATTTT.

The rearrangement links TRBV5-1 to TRBJ2-5, with TRBD2 matching over 9 bases. Germline trimming cut 1 base from V and 5 bases from J; bases unmatched to any gene: 6. The CDR3 is 15 residues long. From germline, CDR1 is SGHRS and CDR2 YFSETQ. CDR3 nucleotide sequence: TGCGCCAGCAGCTTGTTAGCGGGAGAGAGGGAGACCCAGTACTTC. It is translated as CASSLLAGERETQYF.

The rearrangement uses TRBV4-1 and TRBJ2-1, with 11 bases fitting TRBD2. V lost 1 base, J lost 0 bases, and 8 bases stayed unmatched. This CDR3 spans 19 amino acids. Germline V lookup: CDR1 MGHRA, CDR2 YSYEKL. The CDR3, as DNA: TGCGCCAGCAGCCAAGTTGGGGCTAGCGGGGGGATCTCCTACAATGAGCAGTTCTTC. Its protein is CASSQVGASGGISYNEQFF.

This chain links TRBV4-2 with TRBJ1-5; a weak D match, TRBD1 (6 bases). The germline CDR1 and CDR2 sequences are LGHNA and YNFKEQ. CDR3 length: 14 amino acids. V lost 2 bases and J lost 5, with 10 bases in between. This CDR3 reads CASSQSPGDQPQHF. In nucleotides, the CDR3 is TGTGCCAGCAGCCAAAGCCCAGGGGATCAGCCCCAGCATTTT.

This chain uses TRBV7-3 with TRBJ2-7, with 9 bases fitting TRBD1. J lost 5 bases, V lost 4 bases, and 9 bases had no gene match. The CDR3 extends over 15 amino acids. Germline assignment: CDR1 SGHTA and CDR2 FQGTGA. The CDR3 protein is CASSSSGTGKDEQYF. The CDR3 DNA follows: TGTGCCAGCAGCTCCTCCGGGACAGGGAAAGACGAGCAGTACTTC.

The chain is built from TRBV2 and TRBJ1-5; D not resolved. The CDR3 runs to 15 residues. CDR1 and CDR2 (germline): SNHLY, FYNNEI. Trimming took off 4 bases at V and 4 bases at J, with 14 bases between the two ends. CDR3 in amino acids: CASSGIGRGNQPQHF. CDR3 nucleotides: TGTGCCAGCAGTGGGATAGGCCGGGGTAATCAGCCCCAGCATTTT. Looking up the rest from reference TRBV2 and TRBJ1-5 gives the full variable domain: EPEVTQTPSHQVTQMGQEVILRCVPISNHLYFYWYRQILGQKVEFLVSFYNNEISEKSEIFDDQFSVERPDGSNFTLKIRSTKLEDSAMYFCASSGIGRGNQPQHFGDGTRLSIL.

This rearrangement joins TRBV29-1 to TRBJ2-5; D perhaps matches TRBD1 (5 bases). V dropped 4 bases and J dropped 1 base, with 10 bases sitting between them. The germline gives CDR1 SQVTM, CDR2 ANQGSEA. CDR3 length: 13 residues. DNA for the CDR3: TGCAGCGTTGGGCGACAGATCCAAGAGACCCAGTACTTC. This sequence encodes CSVGRQIQETQYF.

The chain uses TRBV13 and TRBJ2-7; the match to TRBD2 covers 12 bases. The CDR3 is 16 residues long. The V gene end was trimmed by 5 bases and the J gene end by 3 bases; junction bases not matched to a gene: 8. In germline, CDR1 is PRHDT, CDR2 FYEKMQ (reference sequence). The CDR3 DNA follows: TGTGCCAGCAGCCTGCGGACTAGCGGGAATTTCTACGAGCAGTACTTC. Protein sequence: CASSLRTSGNFYEQYF.

V is TRBV2 and J is TRBJ1-5, with D possibly TRBD1 on 6 matching bases. Germline lookup yields CDR1 SNHLY and CDR2 FYNNEI. V dropped 7 bases and J dropped 7 bases, with 14 bases sitting between them. The CDR3 runs to 13 residues. Written as DNA, the CDR3 is TGTGCCAGCACTTACAGGGCCAACCAGCCCCAGCATTTT. Its protein is CASTYRANQPQHF. Full variable domain (missing parts from reference TRBV2 and TRBJ1-5): EPEVTQTPSHQVTQMGQEVILRCVPISNHLYFYWYRQILGQKVEFLVSFYNNEISEKSEIFDDQFSVERPDGSNFTLKIRSTKLEDSAMYFCASTYRANQPQHFGDGTRLSIL.

CDR3 bases: TGCGCCAGCAGCCATCCTAACGTCGAGGACGAGCAGTACTTC. Translated: CASSHPNVEDEQYF. The rearrangement links TRBV4-1 to TRBJ2-7; no clear D gene. Trimming shortened V by 3 bases and J by 5 bases, and 14 bases separated the two germline ends. This CDR3 contains 14 residues. Germline-derived CDR1 and CDR2 are MGHRA and YSYEKL.

The genes are TRBV7-8 and TRBJ1-5; TRBD1 is a possible D gene (5 bases). The CDR3 length is 14 residues. Germline lookup yields CDR1 SGHVS and CDR2 FQNEAQ. V lost 3 bases, J lost 1 base, and 7 bases lay in between. CDR3 DNA: TGTGCCAGCAGCTTCCGACAGAGCAATCAGCCCCAGCATTTT. Translating it yields CASSFRQSNQPQHF.

The chain couples TRBV9 to TRBJ2-1, with 8 positions matching TRBD1. The trim removed 4 bases at V and 0 bases at J, leaving 3 bases unmatched. The CDR3 length is 15 residues. From germline, CDR1 is SGDLS and CDR2 YYNGEE. The CDR3 loop reads CASSLGQGSYNEQFF. The CDR3 DNA sequence: TGTGCCAGCAGCCTTGGACAGGGCTCCTACAATGAGCAGTTCTTC.

The chain couples TRBV18 to TRBJ1-2; maybe TRBD1 (6 bases). V was pared by 4 bases and J by 2 bases, with 11 bases between. The CDR3 runs 14 residues. The germline gives CDR1 KGHSH, CDR2 LQKENI. In nucleotides, the CDR3 is TGTGCCAGCTCACGGGGAACAGGGAACTATGGCTACACCTTC. Encoded protein: CASSRGTGNYGYTF.

The chain is built from TRBV24-1 and TRBJ1-5; D is unclear. Germline V gene data show CDR1 as KGHDR and CDR2 as SFDVKD. V lost 5 bases and J 2 bases, leaving 9 bases between the germline ends. The CDR3 extends over 14 amino acids. The CDR3 DNA sequence: TGTGCCACCAGTGCTGAGCGAGGCAATCAGCCCCAGCATTTT. As protein: CATSAERGNQPQHF.

The chain uses TRBV18 and TRBJ1-4, with D perhaps matching TRBD1 (6 bases). The V gene's germline CDR1 is KGHSH and CDR2 LQKENI. This CDR3 has 17 residues. Trimming took 3 bases from V and 8 from J, leaving 22 bases between them. The CDR3 sequence is CASSPNAVARGGEKLFF. CDR3 coding DNA: TGTGCCAGCTCACCTAACGCCGTCGCCAGGGGAGGGGAAAAACTGTTTTTT.

The sample holds one count of this clone. The chain uses TRBV5-4 and TRBJ2-5; TRBD2 aligns across 10 bases. The V and J ends lost 5 bases and 2 bases, in that order; junction bases with no gene match: 6. Looked up from germline, CDR1 is SGHNT and CDR2 is YYREEE (reference sequence). This CDR3 contains 15 residues. The CDR3 loop is CASSPSGRNQETQYF. For the CDR3, the DNA is TGTGCCAGCAGTCCTAGCGGGAGAAATCAAGAGACCCAGTACTTC.

The gene calls are TRBV5-8 and TRBJ2-3; 9 nucleotides agree with TRBD1. V gave up 4 bases and J gave up 6 bases; unmatched junction bases: 6. The CDR3 runs to 14 residues. CDR1 and CDR2 from the germline V gene are SGHTS and YDEGEE. CDR3 in amino acids: CASSGRDRADTQYF. In DNA, the CDR3 is TGTGCCAGCAGCGGCCGGGACAGGGCTGATACGCAGTATTTT.

The CDR3 spells CASLEQGNQPQHF. DNA for the CDR3: TGTGCCAGCCTCGAACAGGGAAATCAGCCCCAGCATTTT. The rearrangement joins TRBV6-5 to TRBJ1-5, with a tentative D call TRBD1 (6 bases). The CDR3 loop spans 13 amino acids. CDR1 and CDR2 from the germline V gene are MNHEY and SVGAGI. V was pared by 8 bases and J by 4 bases, with 12 bases between.

The rearrangement uses TRBV19 and TRBJ1-5; D unclear. Between the trimmed V and J ends, which lost 2 bases and 5 bases, there was a span of 10 bases. CDR3 length: 14 amino acids. Looked up from germline, CDR1 is LNHDA and CDR2 is SQIVND (reference sequence). The CDR3 here is CASSITPGDQPQHF. In nucleotides, the CDR3 is TGTGCCAGTAGTATAACTCCCGGTGATCAGCCCCAGCATTTT.

This chain links TRBV13 with TRBJ2-2; 7 bases line up with TRBD1. Per germline, CDR1 PRHDT and CDR2 FYEKMQ (reference sequence). The CDR3 extends over 15 amino acids. J lost 1 base, V lost 5 bases, and 4 bases had no gene match. The chain's CDR3 is CASSRGTVNTGELFF. Written as DNA, the CDR3 is TGTGCCAGCAGCAGAGGGACAGTGAACACCGGGGAGCTGTTTTTT.

The J gene is TRBJ1-5, the V gene TRBV6-5; 9 bases are shared with TRBD1. Germline V lookup: CDR1 MNHEY, CDR2 SVGAGI. This CDR3 region has 15 residues. V shed 6 bases and J 1 base; nucleotides not matched to a gene: 4. The CDR3 here is CASRGQGRSNQPQHF. CDR3 bases: TGTGCCAGCAGGGGACAGGGTCGGAGCAATCAGCCCCAGCATTTT.

The V call is TRBV5-6, the J call TRBJ2-3; 14 bases are a match to TRBD2. Trimming cost V 3 bases and J 8 bases; bases outside gene matches: 8. CDR1 is SGHDT and CDR2 is YYEEEE in the germline V gene. The CDR3 loop spans 16 amino acids. The CDR3 here is CASSWGTSGGRVTQYF. The CDR3 DNA reads as TGTGCCAGCAGCTGGGGGACTAGCGGGGGTCGGGTTACGCAGTATTTT.